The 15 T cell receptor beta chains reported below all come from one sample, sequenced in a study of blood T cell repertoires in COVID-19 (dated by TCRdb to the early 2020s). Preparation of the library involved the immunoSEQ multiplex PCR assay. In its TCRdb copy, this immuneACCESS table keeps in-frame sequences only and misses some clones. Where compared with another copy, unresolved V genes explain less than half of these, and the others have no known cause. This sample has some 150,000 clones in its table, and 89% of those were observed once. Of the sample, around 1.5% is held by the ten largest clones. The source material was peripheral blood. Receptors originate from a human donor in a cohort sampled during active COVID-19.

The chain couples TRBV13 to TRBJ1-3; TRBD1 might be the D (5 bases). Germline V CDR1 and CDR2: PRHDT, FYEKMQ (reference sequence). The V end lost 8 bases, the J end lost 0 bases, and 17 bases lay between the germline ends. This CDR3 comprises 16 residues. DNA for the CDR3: TGTGCCAGCGGCTCCAGGGTGGCCTCCTCTGGAAACACCATATATTTT. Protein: CASGSRVASSGNTIYF.

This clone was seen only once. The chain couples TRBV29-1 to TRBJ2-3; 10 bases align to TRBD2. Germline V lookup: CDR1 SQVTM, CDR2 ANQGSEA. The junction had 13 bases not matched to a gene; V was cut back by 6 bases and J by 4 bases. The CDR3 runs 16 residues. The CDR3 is CSVGAGGRYIPDTQYF. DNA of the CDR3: TGCAGCGTAGGAGCGGGGGGGCGTTATATTCCAGATACGCAGTATTTT.

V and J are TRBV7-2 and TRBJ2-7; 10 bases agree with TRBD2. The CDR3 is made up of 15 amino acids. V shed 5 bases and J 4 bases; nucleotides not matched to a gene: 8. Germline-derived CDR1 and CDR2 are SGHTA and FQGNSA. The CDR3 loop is CASSQWGTSEYEQYF. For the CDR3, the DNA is TGTGCCAGCAGCCAATGGGGGACTAGCGAGTACGAGCAGTACTTC. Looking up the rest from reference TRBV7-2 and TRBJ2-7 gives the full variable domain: GAGVSQSPSNKVTEKGKDVELRCDPISGHTALYWYRQSLGQGLEFLIYFQGNSAPDKSGLPSDRFSAERTGGSVSTLTIQRTQQEDSAVYLCASSQWGTSEYEQYFGPGTRLTVT.

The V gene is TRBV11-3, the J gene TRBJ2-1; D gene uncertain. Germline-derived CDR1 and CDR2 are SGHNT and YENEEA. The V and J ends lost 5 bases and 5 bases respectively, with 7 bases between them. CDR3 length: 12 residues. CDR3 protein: CASSPDHNEQFF. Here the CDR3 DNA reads TGTGCCAGCAGCCCAGATCACAATGAGCAGTTCTTC.

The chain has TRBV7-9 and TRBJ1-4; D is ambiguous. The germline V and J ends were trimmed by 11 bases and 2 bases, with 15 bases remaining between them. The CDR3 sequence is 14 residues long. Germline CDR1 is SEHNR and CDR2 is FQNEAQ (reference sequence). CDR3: CAGERVLTNEKLFF. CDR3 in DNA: TGTGCCGGAGAGAGGGTTCTGACTAATGAAAAACTGTTTTTT.

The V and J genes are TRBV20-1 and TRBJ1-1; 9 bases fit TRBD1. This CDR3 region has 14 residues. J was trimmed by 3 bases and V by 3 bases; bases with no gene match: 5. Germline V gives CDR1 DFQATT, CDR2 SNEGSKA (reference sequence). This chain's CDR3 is CSASLGQGYTEAFF. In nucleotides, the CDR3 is TGCAGTGCTAGTTTAGGACAGGGGTACACTGAAGCTTTCTTT.

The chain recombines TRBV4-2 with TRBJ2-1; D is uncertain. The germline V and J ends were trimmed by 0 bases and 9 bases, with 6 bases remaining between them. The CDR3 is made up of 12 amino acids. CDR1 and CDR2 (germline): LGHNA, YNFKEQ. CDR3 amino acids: CASSQDGGEQFF. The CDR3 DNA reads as TGTGCCAGCAGCCAAGATGGCGGTGAGCAGTTCTTC.

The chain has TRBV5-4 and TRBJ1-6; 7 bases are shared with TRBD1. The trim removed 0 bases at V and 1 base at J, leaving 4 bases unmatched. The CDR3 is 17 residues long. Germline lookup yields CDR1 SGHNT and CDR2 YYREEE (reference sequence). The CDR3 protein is CASSLAGGRSYNSPLHF. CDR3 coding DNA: TGTGCCAGCAGCTTGGCAGGGGGAAGGTCCTATAATTCACCCCTCCACTTT.

The CDR3 sequence: CASSVQGNLWDIQYF. The DNA for the CDR3 is TGTGCCAGCAGCGTGCAGGGGAACCTTTGGGACATTCAGTACTTC. This chain links TRBV9 with TRBJ2-4; D might be TRBD1 (6 bases). Germline CDR1 SGDLS, CDR2 YYNGEE. V lost 2 bases and J lost 8, with 17 bases in between. The CDR3 runs 15 residues. The whole variable domain, remainder taken from reference TRBV9 and TRBJ2-4, is DSGVTQTPKHLITATGQRVTLRCSPRSGDLSVYWYQQSLDQGLQFLIQYYNGEERAKGNILERFSAQQFPDLHSELNLSSLELGDSALYFCASSVQGNLWDIQYFGAGTRLSVL.

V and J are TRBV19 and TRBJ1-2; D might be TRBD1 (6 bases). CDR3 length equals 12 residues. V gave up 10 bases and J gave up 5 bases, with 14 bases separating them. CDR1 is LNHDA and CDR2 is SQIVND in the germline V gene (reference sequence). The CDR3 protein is CATGRGVYGYTF. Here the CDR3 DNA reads TGTGCCACCGGCAGGGGTGTTTATGGCTACACCTTC.

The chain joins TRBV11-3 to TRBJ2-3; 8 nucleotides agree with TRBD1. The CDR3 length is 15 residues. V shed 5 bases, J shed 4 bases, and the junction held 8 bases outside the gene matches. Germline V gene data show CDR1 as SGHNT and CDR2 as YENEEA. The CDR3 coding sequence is TGTGCCAGCAGCCGTGACAGGGGCGCCGCAGATACGCAGTATTTT. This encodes CASSRDRGAADTQYF.

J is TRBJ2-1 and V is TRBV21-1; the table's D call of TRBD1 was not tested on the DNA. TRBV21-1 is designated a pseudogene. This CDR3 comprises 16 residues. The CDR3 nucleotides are TGTGCCAGCAGCAAAACCCCGGACAGGTTCGACAATGAGCAGTTCTTC. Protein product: CASSKTPDRFDNEQFF.

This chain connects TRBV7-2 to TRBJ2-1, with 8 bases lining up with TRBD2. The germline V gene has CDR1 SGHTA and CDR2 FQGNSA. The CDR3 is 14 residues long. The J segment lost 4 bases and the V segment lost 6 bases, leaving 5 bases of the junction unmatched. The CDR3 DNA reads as TGTGCCAGCAGTCGGGAGCGGGGGTACAATGAGCAGTTCTTC. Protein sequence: CASSRERGYNEQFF.

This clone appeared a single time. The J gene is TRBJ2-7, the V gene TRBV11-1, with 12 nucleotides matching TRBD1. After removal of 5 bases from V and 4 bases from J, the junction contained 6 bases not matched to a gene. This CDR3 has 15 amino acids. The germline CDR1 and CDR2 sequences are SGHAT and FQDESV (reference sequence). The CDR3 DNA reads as TGTGCCAGCAGCCTGGGACAGGGGGCTCGGTACGAGCAGTACTTC. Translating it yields CASSLGQGARYEQYF.

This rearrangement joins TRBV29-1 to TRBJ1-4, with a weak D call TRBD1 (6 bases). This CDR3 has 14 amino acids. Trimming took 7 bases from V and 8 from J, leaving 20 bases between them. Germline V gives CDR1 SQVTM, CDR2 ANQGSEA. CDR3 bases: TGCAGCGCCGCCCGGGGGGGCGCTAGCGAAAAACTGTTTTTT. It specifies CSAARGGASEKLFF.